Listed below are T cell receptor beta chains from one sample, sequenced in a study of T cell changes during pregnancy in multiple sclerosis. Profiled with immunoSEQ multiplex PCR; TCRdb holds only in-frame clones, not every one. This sample carries about 44,000 clones, about 96% of them seen once, and the ten largest clones take 0.75% to 0.9%. The specimen comprised peripheral blood, sampled in the second trimester of pregnancy. The source of these receptors is a female donor with multiple sclerosis, enrolled in a pregnancy study. CDR3s include the opening cysteine and the closing phenylalanine or tryptophan. The order of the fields is J gene, V gene, CDR3 protein.

J: TRBJ1-1
V: TRBV5-1
CDR3: CASSLVSGGMNTEAFF

J: TRBJ2-2
V: TRBV30
CDR3: CAWKLGLASGELFF

J: TRBJ1-5
V: TRBV6-1
CDR3: CASSERGTDWEPQHF

J: TRBJ2-1
V: TRBV11-3
CDR3: CASSPGLAGGDEQFF

J: TRBJ2-3
V: TRBV19
CDR3: CASSRGQGAGLDTQYF

J: TRBJ1-1
V: TRBV9
CDR3: CASSVEGGFSTEAFF

J: TRBJ2-2
V: TRBV7-9
CDR3: CASRGDYTGELFF

J: TRBJ2-3
V: TRBV29-1
CDR3: CSARTGSTDTQYF

J: TRBJ2-2
V: TRBV7-9
CDR3: CASSLLSRVSGELFF

J: TRBJ2-7
V: TRBV7-2
CDR3: CASSRPLGQGSGEQYF

J: TRBJ2-1
V: TRBV30
CDR3: CAWSPGPLGGNEQFF

J: TRBJ1-6
V: TRBV7-2
CDR3: CASSLGTGGSPLHF

J: TRBJ1-5
V: TRBV27
CDR3: CASSQGGNQPQHF

J: TRBJ1-1
V: TRBV5-1
CDR3: CASSPDLGGTEAFF

J: TRBJ2-1
V: TRBV7-3
CDR3: CASSLTRSGSNEQFF

J: TRBJ2-6
V: TRBV18
CDR3: CASSPAAPGANVLTF

J: TRBJ2-1
V: TRBV7-9
CDR3: CASSRQGAGDNEQFF

J: TRBJ1-1
V: TRBV7-6
CDR3: CASSRTVNTEAFF

J: TRBJ2-7
V: TRBV5-1
CDR3: CASSFYRSTYEQYF

J: TRBJ1-4
V: TRBV6-5
CDR3: CASRAGREKLFF

J: TRBJ2-1
V: TRBV7-9
CDR3: CASSPELGLMYNEQFF

J: TRBJ2-5
V: TRBV7-9
CDR3: CASSLIPVETQYF

J: TRBJ1-5
V: TRBV28
CDR3: CASSSSAGGWSNQPQHF